This record looks at one TCR beta chain sequence and its context. This sample was taken from a study of Graves' ophthalmopathy and Graves' hyperthyroidism. CDR3 length: 13 amino acids. The junction had 4 bases not matched to a gene; V was cut back by 6 bases and J by 10 bases. Germline lookup yields CDR1 SNHLY and CDR2 FYNNEI. Using RNA transcripts, the TCR beta CDR3 regions were amplified. Second-round multiplex PCR followed a first-round RT-PCR using HTBI primers. TCRdb fed the multiplex PCR reads into MiXCR, producing one record per CDR3 protein. The sample lists more than 550,000 distinct CDR3 sequences, roughly 41% seen once, with over 2.5% in the top ten.

Sequenced sample: peripheral blood. The V and J genes are TRBV2 and TRBJ1-6; 9 bases map to TRBD1. The clonotype originates from an adult man with Graves' ophthalmopathy. The CDR3 DNA follows: TGTGCCAGCAGGGGACAGGGTCAGTCACCCCTCCACTTT. Encoded protein: CASRGQGQSPLHF.